These T cell receptor beta chains were read from a single sample in a study of Tregs in tolerant kidney transplant recipients. Some clones are missing from TCRdb's copy, which holds only in-frame ones; the method was immunoSEQ multiplex PCR. The sample carries 54,000 or so clones, around 93% recorded once. This sample comprised CD8+ T cells from blood (PBMCs), obtained 24 months after the transplant. These receptors all come from a human patient who received a combined kidney and bone marrow transplant. Some T cells may be provided by the graft donor. CDR3s include the opening cysteine and the closing phenylalanine or tryptophan. D genes are given only for firm matches. Some rows have no size entry. The others give once, few or many, or a class for an expanded clone.

len: 11; j_gene: TRBJ1-1; abundance: .; d_gene: .; v_gene: TRBV20-1; CDR3nt: TGCAGTGCTCGGGTGTACACTGAAGCTTTCTTT; CDR3aa: CSARVYTEAFF
len: 12; j_gene: TRBJ2-3; abundance: .; d_gene: .; v_gene: TRBV5-6; CDR3nt: TGTGCCAGCAGCTTGGTAAAAGATACGCAGTATTTT; CDR3aa: CASSLVKDTQYF
len: 13; j_gene: TRBJ2-7; abundance: .; d_gene: TRBD1; v_gene: TRBV25-1; CDR3nt: TGTGCCAGCAGTGAATGGGACAGGGAAGACCAGTACTTC; CDR3aa: CASSEWDREDQYF
len: 15; j_gene: TRBJ1-1; abundance: .; d_gene: .; v_gene: TRBV5-6; CDR3nt: TGTGCCACCCAAGACTCTTGGACAGCGTACACTGAAGCTTTCTTT; CDR3aa: CATQDSWTAYTEAFF
len: 21; j_gene: TRBJ2-2; abundance: .; d_gene: TRBD2; v_gene: TRBV7-2; CDR3nt: TGTGCCAGCAGCTTAGCGCTCCCAGTATATCCTAGCGGGGGGTCCACCGGGGAGCTGTTTTTT; CDR3aa: CASSLALPVYPSGGSTGELFF
len: 15; j_gene: TRBJ1-4; abundance: .; d_gene: TRBD1; v_gene: TRBV15; CDR3nt: TGTGCCACCAGTTATACTCGGACAGGGGGGGAAAAACTGTTTTTT; CDR3aa: CATSYTRTGGEKLFF
len: 16; j_gene: TRBJ2-1; abundance: .; d_gene: .; v_gene: TRBV5-1; CDR3nt: TGCGCCAGCAGCTTGGATGGGGCTGTGGCCTACAATGAGCAGTTCTTC; CDR3aa: CASSLDGAVAYNEQFF
len: 14; j_gene: TRBJ1-1; abundance: .; d_gene: .; v_gene: TRBV7-2; CDR3nt: TGTGCCAGCAGCTTAGGGAGAGGTAACACTGAAGCTTTCTTT; CDR3aa: CASSLGRGNTEAFF
len: 15; j_gene: TRBJ2-2; abundance: .; d_gene: .; v_gene: TRBV5-4; CDR3nt: TGTGCCAGCAGCTTGACAGCTTATGGCACCGGGGAGCTGTTTTTT; CDR3aa: CASSLTAYGTGELFF
len: 15; j_gene: TRBJ2-1; abundance: .; d_gene: TRBD2; v_gene: TRBV19; CDR3nt: TGTGCCAGTAGGATACTAGCGGGAGCGGGGAATGAGCAGTTCTTC; CDR3aa: CASRILAGAGNEQFF
len: 14; j_gene: TRBJ1-3; abundance: few; d_gene: .; v_gene: TRBV6-5; CDR3nt: TGTGCCAGCAGACTACAGGGTGGCGGAAACACCATATATTTT; CDR3aa: CASRLQGGGNTIYF
len: 13; j_gene: TRBJ2-5; abundance: .; d_gene: .; v_gene: TRBV29-1; CDR3nt: TGCAGCGTTGAAACCGACAGCCAAGAGACCCAGTACTTC; CDR3aa: CSVETDSQETQYF
len: 17; j_gene: TRBJ1-6; abundance: .; d_gene: .; v_gene: TRBV4-3; CDR3nt: TGCGCCAGCAGCCAAGTCCGGGGGAGGCCCTATAATTCCCCCCTCCACTTT; CDR3aa: CASSQVRGRPYNSPLHF
len: 13; j_gene: TRBJ1-1; abundance: .; d_gene: .; v_gene: TRBV4-1; CDR3nt: TGCGCCAGCAGCCACGGTGCTGCGGCCCAGGCTTTCTTT; CDR3aa: CASSHGAAAQAFF
len: 13; j_gene: TRBJ1-1; abundance: few; d_gene: .; v_gene: TRBV13; CDR3nt: TGTGCCAGCAGCTTATCCTCAGGGCCTGAAGCTTTCTTT; CDR3aa: CASSLSSGPEAFF
len: 16; j_gene: TRBJ2-5; abundance: .; d_gene: .; v_gene: TRBV11-2; CDR3nt: TGTGCCAGCAGCGAAAGCGAGTGGGTTAGCCAAGAGACCCAGTACTTC; CDR3aa: CASSESEWVSQETQYF
len: 14; j_gene: TRBJ2-3; abundance: .; d_gene: TRBD2; v_gene: TRBV15; CDR3nt: TGTGCCACCAGCATCGGCGGGGGGGCAGATACGCAGTATTTT; CDR3aa: CATSIGGGADTQYF
len: 15; j_gene: TRBJ2-2; abundance: .; d_gene: .; v_gene: TRBV4-1; CDR3nt: TGCGCCAGCAGCCGGGGGCCAAGAGCCACCGGGGAGCTGTTTTTT; CDR3aa: CASSRGPRATGELFF
len: 15; j_gene: TRBJ1-5; abundance: .; d_gene: TRBD1; v_gene: TRBV28; CDR3nt: TGTGCCAGCAGTTGGACAGGGGAATTCAATCAGCCCCAGCATTTT; CDR3aa: CASSWTGEFNQPQHF
len: 15; j_gene: TRBJ1-2; abundance: .; d_gene: TRBD1; v_gene: TRBV28; CDR3nt: TGTGCCACCTTGAGGTACAGGGGCTCGGCCTATGGCTACACCTTC; CDR3aa: CATLRYRGSAYGYTF
len: 17; j_gene: TRBJ2-1; abundance: .; d_gene: TRBD2; v_gene: TRBV5-4; CDR3nt: TGTGCCAGCAGCTTGGAAGCGGGAAAAGGGGCCTACAATGAGCAGTTCTTC; CDR3aa: CASSLEAGKGAYNEQFF
len: 15; j_gene: TRBJ2-1; abundance: .; d_gene: TRBD2; v_gene: TRBV7-6; CDR3nt: TGTGCCAGCAGCCCACTAGCGGGACTATACAATGAGCAGTTCTTC; CDR3aa: CASSPLAGLYNEQFF
len: 15; j_gene: TRBJ2-7; abundance: many; d_gene: TRBD1; v_gene: TRBV11-2; CDR3nt: TGTGCCAGCAGCGCCGGGACAGGGGAAGGCTACGAGCAGTACTTC; CDR3aa: CASSAGTGEGYEQYF
len: 15; j_gene: TRBJ1-6; abundance: .; d_gene: TRBD1; v_gene: TRBV2; CDR3nt: TGTGCCACCCGGACCGGGACAGGCTATAATTCCCCCCTCCACTTT; CDR3aa: CATRTGTGYNSPLHF
len: 12; j_gene: TRBJ2-2; abundance: .; d_gene: TRBD2; v_gene: TRBV6-6; CDR3nt: TGTGCCAGCCAGGCGGGAGTCGGGGAGCTGTTTTTT; CDR3aa: CASQAGVGELFF
len: 13; j_gene: TRBJ1-5; abundance: once; d_gene: .; v_gene: TRBV27; CDR3nt: TGTGCCAGCAGTTATACAGGGATGCAGCCCCAGCATTTT; CDR3aa: CASSYTGMQPQHF
len: 14; j_gene: TRBJ2-7; abundance: .; d_gene: TRBD1; v_gene: TRBV2; CDR3nt: TGTGCCAGCAGGGGTCGGGACAGGGGGCGCGAGCAGTACTTC; CDR3aa: CASRGRDRGREQYF
len: 15; j_gene: TRBJ2-7; abundance: .; d_gene: TRBD1; v_gene: TRBV4-3; CDR3nt: TGCGCCAGCAGCAATACCGGGACAGGGTTCTACGAGCAGTACTTC; CDR3aa: CASSNTGTGFYEQYF
len: 16; j_gene: TRBJ1-1; abundance: .; d_gene: TRBD1; v_gene: TRBV15; CDR3nt: TGTGCCACCAGCAGAACCCAATCAGGGGGGAACACTGAAGCTTTCTTT; CDR3aa: CATSRTQSGGNTEAFF
len: 11; j_gene: TRBJ1-2; abundance: .; d_gene: .; v_gene: TRBV2; CDR3nt: TGTGCCAATGCCGCGGGGAATGGCTACACCTTC; CDR3aa: CANAAGNGYTF
len: 15; j_gene: TRBJ2-7; abundance: once; d_gene: TRBD2; v_gene: TRBV9; CDR3nt: TGTGCCAGCAGCGCCGGGACTAGCGGGATCTACGAGCAGTACTTC; CDR3aa: CASSAGTSGIYEQYF
len: 14; j_gene: TRBJ1-3; abundance: .; d_gene: .; v_gene: TRBV19; CDR3nt: TGTGCCAGTATAGGAGGTGCCTCTGGAAACACCATATATTTT; CDR3aa: CASIGGASGNTIYF